Below, one TCR beta chain is given with its context. Some clones are missing from TCRdb's copy, which holds only in-frame ones; the method was immunoSEQ multiplex PCR. The sample records fewer than 350,000 clones, about 85% being singletons. The data derive from a study of blood T cell repertoires in COVID-19. V trimming: 0 bases; J trimming: 0 bases; junction bases outside the gene matches: 20. The CDR3 is 23 amino acids. Looked up from germline, CDR1 is GTSNPN and CDR2 is SVGIG (reference sequence). The sequenced sample was PBMCs or T cells enriched from blood (not recorded which). The gene calls are TRBV30 and TRBJ2-1, with 13 bases that match TRBD2. This receptor was identified in a woman aged 50 to 60 who had recovered from COVID-19. The CDR3 spells CAWSVIGGLAGRLTTSSYNEQFF. In DNA, the CDR3 is TGTGCCTGGAGTGTAATCGGGGGACTAGCGGGGAGATTAACTACCAGCTCCTACAATGAGCAGTTCTTC.